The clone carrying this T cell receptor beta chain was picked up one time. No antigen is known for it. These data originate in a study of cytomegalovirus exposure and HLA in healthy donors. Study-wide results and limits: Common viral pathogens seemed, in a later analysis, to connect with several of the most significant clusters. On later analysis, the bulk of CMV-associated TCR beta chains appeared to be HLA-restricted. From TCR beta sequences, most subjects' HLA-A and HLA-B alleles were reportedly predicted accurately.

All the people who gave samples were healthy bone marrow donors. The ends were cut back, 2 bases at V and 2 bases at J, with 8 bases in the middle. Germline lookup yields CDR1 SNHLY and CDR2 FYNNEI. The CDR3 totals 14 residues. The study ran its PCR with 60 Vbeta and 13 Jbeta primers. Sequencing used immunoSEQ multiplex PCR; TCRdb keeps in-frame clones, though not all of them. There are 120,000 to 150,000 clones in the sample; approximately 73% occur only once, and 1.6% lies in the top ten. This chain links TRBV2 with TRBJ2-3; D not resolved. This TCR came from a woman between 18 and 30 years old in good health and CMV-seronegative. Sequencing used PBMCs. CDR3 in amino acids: CASSENTFTDTQYF. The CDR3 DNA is TGTGCCAGCAGTGAAAACACCTTCACAGATACGCAGTATTTT.